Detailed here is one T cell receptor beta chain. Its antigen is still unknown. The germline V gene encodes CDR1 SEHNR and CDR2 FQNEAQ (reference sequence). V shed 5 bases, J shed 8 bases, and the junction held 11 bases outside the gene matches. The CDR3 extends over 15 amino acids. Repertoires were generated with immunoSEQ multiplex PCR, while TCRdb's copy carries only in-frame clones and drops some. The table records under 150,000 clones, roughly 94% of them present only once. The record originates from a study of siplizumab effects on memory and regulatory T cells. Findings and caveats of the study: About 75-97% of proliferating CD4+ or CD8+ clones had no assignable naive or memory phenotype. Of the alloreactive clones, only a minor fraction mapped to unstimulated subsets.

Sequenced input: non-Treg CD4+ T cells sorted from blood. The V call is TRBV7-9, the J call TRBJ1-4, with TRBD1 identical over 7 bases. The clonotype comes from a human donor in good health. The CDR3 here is CASSVKGGAREKLFF. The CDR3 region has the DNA TGTGCCAGCAGCGTTAAAGGGGGCGCGCGGGAAAAACTGTTTTTT.